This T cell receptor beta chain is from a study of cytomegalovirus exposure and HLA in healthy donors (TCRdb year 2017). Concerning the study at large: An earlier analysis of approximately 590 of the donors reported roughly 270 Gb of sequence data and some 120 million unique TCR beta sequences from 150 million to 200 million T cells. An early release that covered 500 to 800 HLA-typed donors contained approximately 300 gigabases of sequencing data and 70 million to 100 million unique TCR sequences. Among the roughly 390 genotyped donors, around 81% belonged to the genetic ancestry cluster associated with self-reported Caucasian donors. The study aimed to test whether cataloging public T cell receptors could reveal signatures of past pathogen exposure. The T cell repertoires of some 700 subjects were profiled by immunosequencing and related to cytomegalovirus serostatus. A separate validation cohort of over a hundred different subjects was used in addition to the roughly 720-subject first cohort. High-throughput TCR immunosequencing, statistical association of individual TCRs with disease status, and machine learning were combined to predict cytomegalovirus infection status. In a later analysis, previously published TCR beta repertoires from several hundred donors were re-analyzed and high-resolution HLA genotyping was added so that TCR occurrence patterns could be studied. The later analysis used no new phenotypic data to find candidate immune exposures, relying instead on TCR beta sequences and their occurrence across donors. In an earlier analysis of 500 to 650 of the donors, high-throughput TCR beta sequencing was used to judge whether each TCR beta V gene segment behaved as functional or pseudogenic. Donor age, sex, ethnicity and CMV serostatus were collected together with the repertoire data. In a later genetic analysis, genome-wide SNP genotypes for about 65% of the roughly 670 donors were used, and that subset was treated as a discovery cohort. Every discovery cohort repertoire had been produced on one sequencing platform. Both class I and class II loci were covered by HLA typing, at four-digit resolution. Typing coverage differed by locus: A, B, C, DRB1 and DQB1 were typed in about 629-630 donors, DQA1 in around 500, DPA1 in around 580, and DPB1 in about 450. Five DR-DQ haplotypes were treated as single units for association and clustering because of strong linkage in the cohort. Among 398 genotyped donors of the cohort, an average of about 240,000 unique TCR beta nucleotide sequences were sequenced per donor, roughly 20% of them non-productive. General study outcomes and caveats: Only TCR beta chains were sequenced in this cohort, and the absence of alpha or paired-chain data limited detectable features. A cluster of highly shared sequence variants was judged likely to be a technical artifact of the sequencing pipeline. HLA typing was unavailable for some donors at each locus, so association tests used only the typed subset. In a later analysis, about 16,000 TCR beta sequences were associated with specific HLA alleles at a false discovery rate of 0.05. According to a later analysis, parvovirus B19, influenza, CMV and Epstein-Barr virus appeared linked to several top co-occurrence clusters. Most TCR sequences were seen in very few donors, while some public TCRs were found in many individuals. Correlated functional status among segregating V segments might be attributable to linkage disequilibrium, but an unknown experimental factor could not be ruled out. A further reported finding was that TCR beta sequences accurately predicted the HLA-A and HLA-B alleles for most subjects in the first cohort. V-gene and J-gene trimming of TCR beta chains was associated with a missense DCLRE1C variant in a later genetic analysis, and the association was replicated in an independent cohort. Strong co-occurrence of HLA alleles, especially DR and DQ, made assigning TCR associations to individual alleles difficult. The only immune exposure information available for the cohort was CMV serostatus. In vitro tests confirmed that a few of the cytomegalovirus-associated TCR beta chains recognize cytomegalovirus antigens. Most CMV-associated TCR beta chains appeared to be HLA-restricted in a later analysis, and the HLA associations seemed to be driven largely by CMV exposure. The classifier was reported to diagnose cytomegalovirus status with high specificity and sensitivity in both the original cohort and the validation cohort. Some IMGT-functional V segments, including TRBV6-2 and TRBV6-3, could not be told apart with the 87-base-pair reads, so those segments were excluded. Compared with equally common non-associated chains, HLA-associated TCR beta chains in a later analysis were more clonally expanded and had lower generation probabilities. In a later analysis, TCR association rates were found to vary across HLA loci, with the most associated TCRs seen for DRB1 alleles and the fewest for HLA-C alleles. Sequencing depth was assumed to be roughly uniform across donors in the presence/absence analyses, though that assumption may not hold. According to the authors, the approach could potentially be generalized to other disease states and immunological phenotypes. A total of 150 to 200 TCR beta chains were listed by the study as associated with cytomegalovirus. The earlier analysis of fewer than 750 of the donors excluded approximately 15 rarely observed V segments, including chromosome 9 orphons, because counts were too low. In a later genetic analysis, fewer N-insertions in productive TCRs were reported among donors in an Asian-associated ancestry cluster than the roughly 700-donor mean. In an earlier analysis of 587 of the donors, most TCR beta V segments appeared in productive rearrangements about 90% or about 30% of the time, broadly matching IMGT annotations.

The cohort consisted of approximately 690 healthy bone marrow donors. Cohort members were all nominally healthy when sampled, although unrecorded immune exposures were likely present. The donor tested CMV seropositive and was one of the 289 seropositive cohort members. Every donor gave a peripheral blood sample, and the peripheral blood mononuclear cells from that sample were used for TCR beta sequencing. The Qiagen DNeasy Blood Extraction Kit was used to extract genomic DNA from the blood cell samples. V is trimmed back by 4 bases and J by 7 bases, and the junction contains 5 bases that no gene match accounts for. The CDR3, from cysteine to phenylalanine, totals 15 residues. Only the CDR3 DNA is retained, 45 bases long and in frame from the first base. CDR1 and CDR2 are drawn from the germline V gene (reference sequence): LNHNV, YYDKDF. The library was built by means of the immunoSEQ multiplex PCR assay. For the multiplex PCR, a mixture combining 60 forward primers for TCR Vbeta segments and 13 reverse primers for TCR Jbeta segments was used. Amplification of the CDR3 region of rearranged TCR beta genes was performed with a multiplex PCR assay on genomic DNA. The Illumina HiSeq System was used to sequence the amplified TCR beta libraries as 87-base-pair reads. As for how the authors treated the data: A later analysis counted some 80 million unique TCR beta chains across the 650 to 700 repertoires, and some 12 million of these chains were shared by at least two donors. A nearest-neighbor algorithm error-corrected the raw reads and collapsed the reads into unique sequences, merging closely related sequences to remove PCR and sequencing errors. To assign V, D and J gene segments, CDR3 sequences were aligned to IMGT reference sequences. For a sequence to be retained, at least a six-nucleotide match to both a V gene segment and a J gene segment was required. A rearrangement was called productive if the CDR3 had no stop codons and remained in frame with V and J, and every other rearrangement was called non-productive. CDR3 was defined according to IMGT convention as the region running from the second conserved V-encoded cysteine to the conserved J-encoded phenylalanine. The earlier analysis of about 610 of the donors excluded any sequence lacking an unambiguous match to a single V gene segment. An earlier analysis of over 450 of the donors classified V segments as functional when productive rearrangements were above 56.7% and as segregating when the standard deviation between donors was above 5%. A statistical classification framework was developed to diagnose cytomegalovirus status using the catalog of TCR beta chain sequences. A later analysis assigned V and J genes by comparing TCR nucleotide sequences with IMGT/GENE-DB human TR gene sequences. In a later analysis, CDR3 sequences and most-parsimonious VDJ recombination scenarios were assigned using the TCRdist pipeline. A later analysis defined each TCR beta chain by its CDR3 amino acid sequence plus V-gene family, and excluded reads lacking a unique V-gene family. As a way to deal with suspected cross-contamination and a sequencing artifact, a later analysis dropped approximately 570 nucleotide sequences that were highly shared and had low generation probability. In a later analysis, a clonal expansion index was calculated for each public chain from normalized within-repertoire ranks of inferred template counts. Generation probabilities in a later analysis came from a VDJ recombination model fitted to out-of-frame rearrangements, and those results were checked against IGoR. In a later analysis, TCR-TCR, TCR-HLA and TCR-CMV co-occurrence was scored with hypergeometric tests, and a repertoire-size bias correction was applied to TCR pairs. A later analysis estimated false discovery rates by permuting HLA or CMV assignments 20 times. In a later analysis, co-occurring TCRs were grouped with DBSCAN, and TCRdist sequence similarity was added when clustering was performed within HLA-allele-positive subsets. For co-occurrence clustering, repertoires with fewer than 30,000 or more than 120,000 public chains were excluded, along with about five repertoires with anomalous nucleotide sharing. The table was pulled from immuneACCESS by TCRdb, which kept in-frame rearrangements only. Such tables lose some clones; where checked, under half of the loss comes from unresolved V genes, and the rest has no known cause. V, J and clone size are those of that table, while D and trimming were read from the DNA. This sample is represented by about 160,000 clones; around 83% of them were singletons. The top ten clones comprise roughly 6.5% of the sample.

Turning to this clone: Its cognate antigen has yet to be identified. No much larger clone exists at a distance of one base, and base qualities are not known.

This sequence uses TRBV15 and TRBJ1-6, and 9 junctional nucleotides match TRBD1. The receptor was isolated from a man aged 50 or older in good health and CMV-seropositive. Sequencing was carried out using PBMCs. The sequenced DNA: TGTGCCACCAGCACCGGGGGGACAGGGAATTCACCCCTCCACTTT. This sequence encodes CATSTGGTGNSPLHF.